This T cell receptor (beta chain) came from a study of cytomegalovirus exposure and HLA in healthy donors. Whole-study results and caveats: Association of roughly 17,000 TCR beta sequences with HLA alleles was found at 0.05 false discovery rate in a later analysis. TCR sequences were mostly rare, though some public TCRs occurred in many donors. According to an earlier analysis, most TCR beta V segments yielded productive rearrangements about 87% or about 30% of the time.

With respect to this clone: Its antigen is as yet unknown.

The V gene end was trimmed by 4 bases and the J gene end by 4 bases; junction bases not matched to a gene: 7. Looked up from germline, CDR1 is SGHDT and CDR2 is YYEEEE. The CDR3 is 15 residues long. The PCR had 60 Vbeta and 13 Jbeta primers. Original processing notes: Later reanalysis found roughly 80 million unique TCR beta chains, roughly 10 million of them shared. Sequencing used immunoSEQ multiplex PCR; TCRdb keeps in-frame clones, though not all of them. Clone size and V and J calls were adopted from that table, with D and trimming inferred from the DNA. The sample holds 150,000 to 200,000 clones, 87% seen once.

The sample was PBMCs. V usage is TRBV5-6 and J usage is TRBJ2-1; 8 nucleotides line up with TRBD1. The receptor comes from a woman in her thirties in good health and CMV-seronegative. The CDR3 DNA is TGTGCCAGCAGCCTGGACAGGGTGGGATACAATGAGCAGTTCTTC. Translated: CASSLDRVGYNEQFF.